These 2 T cell receptor beta chains originate from one sample sequenced in a study of blood T cell repertoires in COVID-19. Clones were sequenced by immunoSEQ multiplex PCR, and TCRdb holds only the in-frame ones, with some missing. Altogether some 250,000 clones are present, 87% being singletons, with the ten largest covering around 7.2%. Material for sequencing was peripheral blood. The receptors were gathered from a man aged 55 to 70 who had recovered from COVID-19.

The chain joins TRBV5-1 to TRBJ1-2, with D tentatively TRBD1 (6 bases). The germline V gene has CDR1 SGHRS and CDR2 YFSETQ. The V and J ends lost 4 bases and 0 bases respectively, with 13 bases between them. This CDR3 contains 15 residues. CDR3 DNA: TGCGCCAGCAGCCAGAGTGGGGGCCCTAACTATGGCTACACCTTC. Protein sequence: CASSQSGGPNYGYTF. The full variable domain, rest sourced from reference TRBV5-1 and TRBJ1-2, is KAGVTQTPRYLIKTRGQQVTLSCSPISGHRSVSWYQQTPGQGLQFLFEYFSETQRNKGNFPGRFSGRQFSNSRSEMNVSTLELGDSALYLCASSQSGGPNYGYTFGSGTRLTVV.

The CDR3 spells CASSLVYMNTEAFF. As DNA, the CDR3 is TGTGCCAGCAGCCTGGTTTACATGAACACTGAAGCTTTCTTT. This sequence joins TRBV5-5 and TRBJ1-1; D is uncertain. There are 14 residues in the CDR3. Germline V CDR1 and CDR2: SGHKS, YYEKEE (reference sequence). V shed 4 bases and J shed 0 bases, with 10 bases lying between them.